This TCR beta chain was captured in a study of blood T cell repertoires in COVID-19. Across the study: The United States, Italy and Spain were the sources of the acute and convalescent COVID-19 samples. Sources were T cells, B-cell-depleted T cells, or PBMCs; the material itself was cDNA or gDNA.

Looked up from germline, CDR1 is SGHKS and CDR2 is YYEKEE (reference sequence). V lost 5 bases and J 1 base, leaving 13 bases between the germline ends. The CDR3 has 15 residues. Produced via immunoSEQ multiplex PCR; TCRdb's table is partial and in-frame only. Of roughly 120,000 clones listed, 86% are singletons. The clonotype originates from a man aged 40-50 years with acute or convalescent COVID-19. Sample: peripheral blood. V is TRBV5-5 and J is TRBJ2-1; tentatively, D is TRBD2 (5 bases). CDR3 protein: CASSYATGSYNEQFF. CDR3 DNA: TGTGCCAGCAGTTATGCTACGGGGTCCTACAATGAGCAGTTCTTC.